This T cell receptor (beta chain) stems from a study of blood T cell repertoires in COVID-19. Overall study context: Samples of COVID-19 (acute and convalescent) were obtained from the United States, Italy and Spain. Nucleic acid was either cDNA or gDNA, and it came from T cells, B-cell-depleted T cells, or PBMCs.

Per the study methods: Nucleated cell number was recorded as an estimate derived from reference gene primer amplification. Assay used: immunoSEQ multiplex PCR; TCRdb lists only in-frame clones, some missing. V, J and clone size reflect that table, while D and trimming were determined from the DNA. There are approximately 150,000 clones in the sample; 82% occur only once, and about 8% lies in the top ten. This clone has a handful of counts. In germline, CDR1 is SGHTS, CDR2 YDEGEE. The CDR3 is made up of 13 amino acids. V was shortened by 5 bases and J by 1 base, with 10 bases between the two germline ends.

The gene calls are TRBV5-8 and TRBJ2-7, with D possibly being TRBD2 (5 bases). This clonotype was sampled from a woman aged 65 to 85 with acute or convalescent COVID-19. The sequenced sample consisted of peripheral blood. The DNA for the CDR3 is TGTGCCAGCAGAACCCGGGAATCCTACGAGCAGTACTTC. This translates into CASRTRESYEQYF.